These 30 T cell receptor beta chains originate from one sample sequenced in a study of technical replicates of blood from several donors. The repertoire was sequenced with immunoSEQ multiplex PCR; TCRdb's copy has only in-frame clones and lacks some. The table shows tens of thousands of clones, with approximately 96% occurring only once. The source material was T cells isolated from PBMCs. The receptors were sampled from a human donor in good health.

This chain connects TRBV7-9 to TRBJ2-7, with TRBD1 matching over 8 bases. The trim removed 4 bases at V and 4 bases at J, leaving 9 bases unmatched. The CDR3 has 15 amino acids. Germline V CDR1 and CDR2: SEHNR, FQNEAQ (reference sequence). The CDR3 DNA reads as TGTGCCAGCAGCTCTCGGACAGGGATCGGTTACGAGCAGTACTTC. This codes for CASSSRTGIGYEQYF.

V is TRBV13 and J is TRBJ1-2; D gene ambiguous. This CDR3 comprises 14 residues. Germline-derived CDR1 and CDR2 are PRHDT and FYEKMQ (reference sequence). Between the trimmed V and J ends, which lost 4 bases and 2 bases, there was a span of 11 bases. The CDR3 spells CASSSFDKNYGYTF. The DNA of the CDR3 is TGTGCCAGCAGCTCCTTCGACAAGAACTATGGCTACACCTTC.

This chain connects TRBV14 to TRBJ2-3; 12 bases match TRBD2. The V and J ends lost 6 bases and 0 bases, in that order; junction bases with no gene match: 1. Germline loops: CDR1 SGHDN, CDR2 FVKESK. The CDR3 consists of 15 residues. The CDR3 DNA reads TGTGCCAGCAGTGGGACTAGCGGGAGCACAGATACGCAGTATTTT. Translating it yields CASSGTSGSTDTQYF.

The sample holds one count of this clone. CDR3 sequence (DNA): TGTGCCAGCGAACGCGGGGGGCACAATGAGCAGTTCTTC. Translating gives CASERGGHNEQFF. The chain recombines TRBV11-2 with TRBJ2-1; 8 bases line up with TRBD2. The CDR3 sequence is 13 residues long. Germline CDR1 is SGHAT and CDR2 is FQNNGV. V lost 8 bases and J lost 5; bases outside the gene matches: 5.

This sequence joins TRBV19 and TRBJ1-2; TRBD1 matches at 11 bases. Germline loops: CDR1 LNHDA, CDR2 SQIVND (reference sequence). The CDR3 consists of 13 residues. V shed 7 bases and J 6 bases; nucleotides not matched to a gene: 4. The CDR3 reads CASTPGQGDGYTF. CDR3 bases: TGTGCCAGTACCCCGGGACAGGGGGATGGCTACACCTTC.

The chain combines TRBV6-5 with TRBJ2-1; the match to TRBD1 covers 8 bases. Germline CDR1 MNHEY, CDR2 SVGAGI. V was pared by 2 bases and J by 6 bases, with 9 bases of the junction left unmatched. The CDR3 consists of 16 residues. DNA of the CDR3: TGTGCCAGCAGTTACACCTCCGGGACAGGATCCAATGAGCAGTTCTTC. Protein product: CASSYTSGTGSNEQFF.

CDR3: CASSLGRGREKLFF. In DNA, the CDR3 is TGTGCCAGCAGCTTAGGCAGGGGGCGCGAAAAACTGTTTTTT. The chain carries TRBV7-2 and TRBJ1-4; 8 bases match TRBD1. Germline trimming cut 1 base from V and 8 bases from J; bases unmatched to any gene: 3. Germline CDR1 and CDR2: SGHTA and FQGNSA. This CDR3 has 14 residues.

The chain employs TRBV12-1 and TRBJ2-1; TRBD2, the D gene given by the table, was not confirmed from the DNA. TRBV12-1 is tagged as a pseudogene. The CDR3 sequence is 17 residues long. Here the CDR3 DNA reads TGTGCCAGCAGCTCGAGAGGCCGACTAGCGGGAGTAGACGAGCAGTTCTTC. Encoded protein: CASSSRGRLAGVDEQFF.

This clone was counted a single time. The chain recombines TRBV5-6 with TRBJ2-5; the match to TRBD2 covers 11 bases. V lost 4 bases, J lost 5 bases, and 13 bases stayed unmatched. Germline V gene lookup returns CDR1 SGHDT and CDR2 YYEEEE. This CDR3 has 17 residues. CDR3 amino acids: CASSRRTSGSFEETQYF. The CDR3 DNA reads as TGTGCCAGCAGCCGGAGAACTAGCGGGAGTTTTGAGGAGACCCAGTACTTC.

The rearrangement joins TRBV6-5 to TRBJ2-1; D is perhaps TRBD1 (5 bases). The germline V and J ends were trimmed by 2 bases and 2 bases, with 10 bases remaining between them. The length of the CDR3 is 15 residues. Germline lookup yields CDR1 MNHEY and CDR2 SVGAGI. CDR3 protein: CASSYHGATYNEQFF. Here the CDR3 DNA reads TGTGCCAGCAGTTACCATGGGGCAACCTACAATGAGCAGTTCTTC.

The CDR3 region has the DNA TGTGCCAGCAGTGAAGCCCTGACTAGCACAGATACGCAGTATTTT. Translated: CASSEALTSTDTQYF. The V call is TRBV2, the J call TRBJ2-3; the D is unclear. Trimming pared 0 bases from V and 0 bases from J, leaving 7 bases between. The CDR3 runs 15 residues. Germline lookup yields CDR1 SNHLY and CDR2 FYNNEI.

The chain combines TRBV10-2 with TRBJ2-7, with D possibly TRBD1 on 8 matching bases. Germline loops: CDR1 WSHSY, CDR2 SAAADI. V gave up 3 bases and J gave up 4 bases, with 10 bases separating them. The CDR3 sequence is 13 residues long. The CDR3: CASSEQGGYEQYF. As DNA, the CDR3 is TGCGCCAGCAGTGAACAGGGGGGGTACGAGCAGTACTTC.

The chain employs TRBV4-1 and TRBJ2-7; 7 bases are a match to TRBD2. The CDR3 totals 15 residues. Germline V CDR1 and CDR2: MGHRA, YSYEKL. V shed 0 bases, J shed 0 bases, and the junction held 2 bases outside the gene matches. DNA for the CDR3: TGCGCCAGCAGCCAAGACCGGGGGGTCTCCTACGAGCAGTACTTC. As protein: CASSQDRGVSYEQYF.

This chain uses TRBV6-6 with TRBJ2-5, with D possibly being TRBD2 (6 bases). The CDR3 runs 13 residues. Germline CDR1 MNHNY, CDR2 SVGAGI (reference sequence). Deletions cut 4 bases from V and 3 bases from J, with 9 bases between. CDR3 protein: CASSFPSEETQYF. For the CDR3, the DNA is TGTGCCAGCAGTTTCCCTAGCGAAGAGACCCAGTACTTC.

This clone has a single count. V gene TRBV4-1 combines with J gene TRBJ2-5; no reliable D call. CDR1 is MGHRA and CDR2 is YSYEKL in the germline V gene. The CDR3 is made up of 14 amino acids. Trimming shortened V by 1 base and J by 2 bases, and 8 bases separated the two germline ends. DNA for the CDR3: TGCGCCAGCAGCCAAGTGTCCATTCAAGAGACCCAGTACTTC. This gives the protein CASSQVSIQETQYF.

The chain employs TRBV5-1 and TRBJ2-3; a weak D match, TRBD2 (7 bases). V was trimmed by 1 base and J by 1 base, leaving 13 bases between them. CDR3 length: 16 residues. The germline V gene has CDR1 SGHRS and CDR2 YFSETQ. CDR3 region: CASSLNGGGGTDTQYF. The CDR3 nucleotides read TGCGCCAGCAGCTTGAACGGCGGGGGCGGCACAGATACGCAGTATTTT.

The chain employs TRBV6-5 and TRBJ1-2, with 12 bases identical to TRBD1. The V gene's germline CDR1 is MNHEY and CDR2 SVGAGI. The CDR3 totals 15 residues. The ends lost 5 bases at V and 7 bases at J; junction bases unmatched: 8. The CDR3 DNA follows: TGTGCCAGCAGTCAGACTAAGGGACAGGGGGCTGGCTACACCTTC. The encoded protein is CASSQTKGQGAGYTF.

The chain has TRBV19 and TRBJ1-4; maybe TRBD1 (6 bases). The CDR3 runs 14 residues. Trimming cost V 2 bases and J 8 bases, with 12 bases left between them. The germline gives CDR1 LNHDA, CDR2 SQIVND (reference sequence). CDR3 sequence reads: CASSIRRGLEKLFF. CDR3 sequence (DNA): TGTGCCAGTAGTATACGCAGGGGCTTGGAAAAACTGTTTTTT.

Only a few counts were recorded for this clone. V and J are TRBV6-5 and TRBJ1-1; D uncertain. Trimming cost V 6 bases and J 7 bases, with 12 bases left between them. Germline CDR1 is MNHEY and CDR2 is SVGAGI. The CDR3 sequence is 12 residues long. CDR3 in DNA: TGTGCCAGCAGCTCTGACACCCTTGAAGCTTTCTTT. Translation gives CASSSDTLEAFF.

V is TRBV5-6 and J is TRBJ2-5; maybe TRBD1 (6 bases). The V and J ends lost 1 base and 5 bases respectively, with 21 bases between them. The germline V gene has CDR1 SGHDT and CDR2 YYEEEE. The CDR3 has 17 amino acids. CDR3 coding DNA: TGTGCCAGCAGCTTGCAAATTAGCTCTACTCAGGGGGAGACCCAGTACTTC. This sequence encodes CASSLQISSTQGETQYF.

The V and J genes are TRBV5-6 and TRBJ2-7, with 7 bases matching TRBD1. CDR3 size: 14 residues. Germline V lookup: CDR1 SGHDT, CDR2 YYEEEE. V gave up 4 bases and J gave up 0 bases; unmatched junction bases: 4. CDR3 sequence (DNA): TGTGCCAGCAGCCCGGACAGGATCTCCTACGAGCAGTACTTC. Protein: CASSPDRISYEQYF. The full variable domain, completed using reference TRBV5-6 and TRBJ2-7, is DAGVTQSPTHLIKTRGQQVTLRCSPKSGHDTVSWYQQALGQGPQFIFQYYEEEERQRGNFPDRFSGHQFPNYSSELNVNALLLGDSALYLCASSPDRISYEQYFGPGTRLTVT.

V and J are TRBV4-1 and TRBJ1-2; D possibly corresponds to TRBD1 (6 bases). Germline loops: CDR1 MGHRA, CDR2 YSYEKL. V lost 6 bases and J 4 bases, leaving 27 bases between the germline ends. The length of the CDR3 is 18 residues. This CDR3 reads CASRVTFRDAGGGYGYTF. CDR3 coding DNA: TGCGCCAGCAGGGTAACGTTCAGGGATGCGGGGGGCGGCTATGGCTACACCTTC.

The genes are TRBV28 and TRBJ2-7; TRBD1 matches 8 bases. Germline V gives CDR1 MDHEN, CDR2 SYDVKM. J was trimmed by 7 bases and V by 6 bases; bases with no gene match: 11. The CDR3 extends over 14 amino acids. The CDR3 region has the DNA TGTGCCAGCAGCGTTGGACAGGGTTCCAGGGAGCAGTACTTC. It is translated as CASSVGQGSREQYF.

The rearrangement uses TRBV5-4 and TRBJ2-7; TRBD2 matches 8 bases. Unmatched junction bases numbered 9, after V lost 0 bases and J lost 7 bases. CDR1 SGHNT and CDR2 YYREEE come from the germline V gene (reference sequence). The CDR3 runs to 15 residues. The chain's CDR3 is CASSLDPGGPREQYF. The CDR3 nucleotides are TGTGCCAGCAGCTTGGATCCGGGAGGGCCCAGGGAGCAGTACTTC.

This chain links TRBV11-2 with TRBJ2-7, with D perhaps TRBD1 (6 bases). In germline, CDR1 is SGHAT, CDR2 FQNNGV. V shed 5 bases and J shed 6 bases, with 17 bases lying between them. The CDR3 spans 14 residues. This CDR3 is CASSLITGFGEQYF. CDR3 DNA sequence: TGTGCCAGCAGCCTAATTACAGGGTTCGGCGAGCAGTACTTC.

The V call is TRBV5-4, the J call TRBJ1-3; the D is unclear. Trimming took off 0 bases at V and 1 base at J, with 11 bases between the two ends. The CDR3 is 16 residues long. The germline CDR1 and CDR2 sequences are SGHNT and YYREEE (reference sequence). CDR3 nucleotide sequence: TGTGCCAGCAGCTTGGGTCCCCCGGGGTCTGGAAACACCATATATTTT. It encodes CASSLGPPGSGNTIYF.

The chain couples TRBV5-1 to TRBJ2-7; 8 positions match TRBD2. This CDR3 is built from 17 residues. Trimming cost V 0 bases and J 2 bases; bases outside gene matches: 10. The germline CDR1 and CDR2 sequences are SGHRS and YFSETQ. CDR3 protein: CASSLGRGAGVAYEQYF. CDR3 coding DNA: TGCGCCAGCAGCTTGGGACGCGGAGCGGGGGTGGCCTACGAGCAGTACTTC.

The chain recombines TRBV2 with TRBJ2-3, with D perhaps matching TRBD2 (5 bases). The germline gives CDR1 SNHLY, CDR2 FYNNEI. The CDR3 length is 13 residues. V shed 8 bases and J shed 1 base, with 10 bases lying between them. In nucleotides, the CDR3 is TGTGCCAGCGTCAATAGCGGCACAGATACGCAGTATTTT. Its protein is CASVNSGTDTQYF.

This clone was recorded a few times. V is TRBV28 and J is TRBJ1-6; D remains unclear. The CDR3 sequence is 12 residues long. V was cut by 7 bases and J by 6 bases, with 7 bases left in between. Germline V gene data show CDR1 as MDHEN and CDR2 as SYDVKM. The CDR3 DNA follows: TGTGCCAGCACGGTACTTAATTCACCCCTCCACTTT. It codes for CASTVLNSPLHF.

Turning to this clone: At one boundary the junction diverges from the germline segment, which might be a read error. The rearrangement links TRBV18 to TRBJ1-1, with a tentative D call TRBD1 (6 bases). Germline values: CDR1 KGHSH, CDR2 LQKENI. This CDR3 is built from 15 residues. CDR3 bases: TGTGCCAGCTCACCAAGGACAGACGCGAACGCTGAAGCTTTCTTT. It codes for CASSPRTDANAEAFF.